Detailed here is one TCR beta chain. This clone was observed once. Its antigen is still unknown. Base qualities were left out, and no much larger clone turns up one base away. Each collaborating institution followed its own protocols to collect whole blood in K2EDTA tubes. Collaborator samples were shipped for TCRbeta analysis as frozen whole blood, isolated PBMCs, or DNA extracted from either sample type. This specimen belongs to a study of blood T cell repertoires in COVID-19 (dated by TCRdb to 2020 to 2021). Some background on the complete study: Samples from collaborators originated in the United States, Italy and Spain and spanned both the acute and convalescent phases of COVID-19. A freely available public database, intended as a resource for researchers studying the immune response to SARS-CoV-2, is where the repertoires were released. The sample metadata nearly always contained a de-identified subject ID, COVID-19 status, age in years and sex. The samples were drawn from the first 160 participants of the ongoing ImmuneRACE study and from over a thousand subjects provided by 6 global collaborators. The prospective study material was composed of cDNA or gDNA derived from T cells, B-cell-depleted T cells, or PBMCs. Where available, HLA class I and class II types were taken from metadata supplied by the sample provider and were not determined by assay-based typing. Deeply sampled blood TCRbeta repertoires from subjects exposed to, actively infected with, or recovered from COVID-19 were included in the dataset. The study at large found these results: The quantity of clinical and demographic metadata differed by source and by participant and was supplied without curation.

CDR1 and CDR2 (MGHRA, YSYEKL) derive from the germline V gene. Trimming takes 4 bases off V and 3 bases off J; junction bases not matched to a gene: 9. The CDR3, from cysteine to phenylalanine, totals 17 residues. This entry keeps only the CDR3 DNA: 51 bases, framed from base 1. TCRbeta CDR3 regions were amplified from genomic DNA by means of the immunoSEQ Assay, a bias-controlled multiplex PCR. In the original analysis: The number of nucleated cells in each sample was estimated from the amplification of reference gene primers within the assay. Sequence reads were collapsed and filtered to measure the absolute abundance of every unique TCRbeta CDR3 rearrangement. For each sample, productive Simpson clonality was calculated by taking the square root of Simpson's diversity index across productive rearrangements. Held by TCRdb, this immuneACCESS table contains in-frame sequences only and omits some clones. Under half of the omission traces to an unresolved V gene where checked; the cause of the rest is unknown. V, J and clone size are taken as reported in that table, and D and trimming were inferred from the DNA itself. The sample table shows about 170,000 clones, and around 74% are seen once. About 3% of the sample rests with the top ten.

This receptor was taken from an older man with acute or convalescent COVID-19. The chain was built from TRBV4-1 and TRBJ1-2; 12 bases in the middle match TRBD1. Sequencing was carried out using peripheral blood. The DNA reads as follows: TGCGCCAGCAGCCCTTCGGGACAGGGGGCGCGAGACTATGGCTACACCTTC. This codes for CASSPSGQGARDYGYTF.